This TCR beta chain comes out of a study of control samples from healthy donors and cancer patients. CDR1 is MNHEY, CDR2 SMNVEV, per germline (reference sequence). V dropped 5 bases and J dropped 6 bases, with 13 bases sitting between them. This CDR3 has 13 residues. Assay used: immunoSEQ multiplex PCR; TCRdb lists only in-frame clones, some missing. Of approximately 83,000 clones detected, 85% to 95% appear once; the ten largest clones hold nearly 1.5%. The sample comprised blood. The V gene is TRBV27, the J gene TRBJ2-5, with D possibly matching TRBD2 (5 bases). The TCR comes from a woman younger than 45 in good health. The chain's CDR3 is CASSIGGEKTQYF. In nucleotides, the CDR3 is TGTGCCAGCAGTATCGGAGGTGAAAAGACCCAGTACTTC.